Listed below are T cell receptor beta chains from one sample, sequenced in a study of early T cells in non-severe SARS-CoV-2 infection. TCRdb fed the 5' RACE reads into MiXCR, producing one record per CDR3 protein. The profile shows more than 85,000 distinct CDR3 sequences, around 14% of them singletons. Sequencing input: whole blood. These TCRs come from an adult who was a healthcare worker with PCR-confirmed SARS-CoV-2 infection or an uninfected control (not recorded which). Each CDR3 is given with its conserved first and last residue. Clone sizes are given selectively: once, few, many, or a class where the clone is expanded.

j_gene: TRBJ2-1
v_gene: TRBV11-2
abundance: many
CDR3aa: CASSFLAGRYNEQFF

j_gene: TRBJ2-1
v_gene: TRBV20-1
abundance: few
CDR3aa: CSSDFYNEQFF

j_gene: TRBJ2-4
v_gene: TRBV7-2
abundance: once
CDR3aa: CASSFGQGVNIQYF

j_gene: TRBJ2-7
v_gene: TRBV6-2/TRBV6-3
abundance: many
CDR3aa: CASTRPAGNEQYF

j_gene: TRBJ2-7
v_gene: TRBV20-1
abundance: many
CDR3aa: CSARDLGSSYEQYF

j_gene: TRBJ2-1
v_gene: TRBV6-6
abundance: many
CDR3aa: CASSSTSGYNEQFF

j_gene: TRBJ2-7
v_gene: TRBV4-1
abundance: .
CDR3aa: CASSQDWNSGEQYF

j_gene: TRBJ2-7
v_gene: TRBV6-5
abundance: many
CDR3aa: CASSYSGLGEQYF

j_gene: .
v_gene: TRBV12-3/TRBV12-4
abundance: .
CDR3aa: CASSSNRPASGRGNEQYF

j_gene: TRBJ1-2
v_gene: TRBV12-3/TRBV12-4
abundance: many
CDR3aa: CASSLHNSNYGYTF

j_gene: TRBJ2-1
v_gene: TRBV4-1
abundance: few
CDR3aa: CASSQKGELAATYNEQFF

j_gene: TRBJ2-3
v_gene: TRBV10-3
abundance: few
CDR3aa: CAITDTQYF

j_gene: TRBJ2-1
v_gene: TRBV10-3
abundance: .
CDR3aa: CAIIEGNEQFF

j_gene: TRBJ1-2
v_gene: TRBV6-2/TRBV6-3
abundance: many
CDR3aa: CASSLAGDGYTF

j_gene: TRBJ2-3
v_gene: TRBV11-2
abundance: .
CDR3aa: CAGSSLAGGPPSTDTQYF

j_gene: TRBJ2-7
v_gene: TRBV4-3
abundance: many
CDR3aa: CASSPGQGSYEQYF

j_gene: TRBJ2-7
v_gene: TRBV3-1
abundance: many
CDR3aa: CASSQSHEQYF

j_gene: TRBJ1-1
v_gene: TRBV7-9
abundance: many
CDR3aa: CASSFAANTEAFF

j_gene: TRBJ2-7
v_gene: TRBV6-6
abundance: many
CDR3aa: CASSRDHLYEQYF

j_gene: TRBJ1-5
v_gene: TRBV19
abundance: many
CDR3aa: CASKGSGVESNQPQHF

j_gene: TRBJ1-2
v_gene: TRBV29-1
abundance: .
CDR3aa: CSVSTGSPITYGYTF

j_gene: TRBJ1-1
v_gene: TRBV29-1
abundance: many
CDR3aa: CSVALRGSSWAFF

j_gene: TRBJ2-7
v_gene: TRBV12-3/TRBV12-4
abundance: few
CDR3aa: CASRGDDYEQYF

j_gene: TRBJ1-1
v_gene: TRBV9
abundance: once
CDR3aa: CASSPTTVPEDTEAFF

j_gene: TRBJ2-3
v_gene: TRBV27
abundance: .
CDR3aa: CASSFRGTTTDTQYF

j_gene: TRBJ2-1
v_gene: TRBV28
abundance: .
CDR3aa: CASSTSSGSSYNEQFF

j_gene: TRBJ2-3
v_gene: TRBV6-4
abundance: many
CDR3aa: CASSLAGRLLKKFTSTDTQYF

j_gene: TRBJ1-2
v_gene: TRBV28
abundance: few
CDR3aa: CASSSRSPRGNTF

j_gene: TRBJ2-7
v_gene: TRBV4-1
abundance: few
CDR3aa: CASSQALQGAGGSYEQYF

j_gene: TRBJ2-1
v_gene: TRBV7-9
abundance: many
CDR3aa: CASSLGRGGEQFF

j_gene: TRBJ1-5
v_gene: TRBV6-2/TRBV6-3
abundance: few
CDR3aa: CASSKEGQRNQPQHF

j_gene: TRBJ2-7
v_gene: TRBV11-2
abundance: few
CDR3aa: CASSEPGLAGNEQYF

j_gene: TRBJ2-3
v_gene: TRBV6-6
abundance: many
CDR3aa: CASSPSKKSTDTQYF

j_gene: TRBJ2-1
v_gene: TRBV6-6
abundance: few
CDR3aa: CASSRRDRRSNEQFF

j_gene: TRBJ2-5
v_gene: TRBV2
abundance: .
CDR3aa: CASKRDLASQETQYF

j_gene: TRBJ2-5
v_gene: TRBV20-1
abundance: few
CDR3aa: CSASPSGSGETQYF

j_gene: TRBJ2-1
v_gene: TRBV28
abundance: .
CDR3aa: CASRGQRGSYNEQFF

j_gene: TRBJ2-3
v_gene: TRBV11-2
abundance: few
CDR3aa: CASSLGSGPIDTQYF

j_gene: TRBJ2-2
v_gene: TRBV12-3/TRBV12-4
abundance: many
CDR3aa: CASSSPSRTGELFF

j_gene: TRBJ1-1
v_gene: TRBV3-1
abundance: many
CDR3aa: CASSLRGAYAFF

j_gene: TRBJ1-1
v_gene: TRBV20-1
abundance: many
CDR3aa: CSAKAWEGTEAFF

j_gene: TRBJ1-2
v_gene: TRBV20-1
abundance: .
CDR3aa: CSVTDRVVTF

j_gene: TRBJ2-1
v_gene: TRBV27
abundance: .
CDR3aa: CASSFVGNQFF